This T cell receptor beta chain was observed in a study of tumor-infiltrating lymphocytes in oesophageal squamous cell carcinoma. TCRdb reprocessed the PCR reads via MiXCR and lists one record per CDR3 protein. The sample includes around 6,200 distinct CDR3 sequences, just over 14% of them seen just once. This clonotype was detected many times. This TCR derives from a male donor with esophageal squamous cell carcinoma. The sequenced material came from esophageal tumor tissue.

DNA for the CDR3: TGTGCCAGCAGCTTAAATAAAGGGCCTGGAAACACCATATATTTT. Translation: CASSLNKGPGNTIYF. The genes are TRBV7-9 and TRBJ1-3; D is unclear. Per germline, CDR1 SEHNR and CDR2 FQNEAQ (reference sequence). V shed 2 bases and J shed 2 bases, with 10 bases lying between them. The CDR3 contains 15 residues.